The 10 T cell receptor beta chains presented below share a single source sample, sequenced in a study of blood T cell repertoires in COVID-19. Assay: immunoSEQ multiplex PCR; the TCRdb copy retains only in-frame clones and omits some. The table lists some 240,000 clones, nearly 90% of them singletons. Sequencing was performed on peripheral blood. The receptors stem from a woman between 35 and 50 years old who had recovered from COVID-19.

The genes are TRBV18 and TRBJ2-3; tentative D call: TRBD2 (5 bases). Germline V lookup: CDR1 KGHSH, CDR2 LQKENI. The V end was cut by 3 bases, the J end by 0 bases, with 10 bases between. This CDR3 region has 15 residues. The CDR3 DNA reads TGTGCCAGCTCACCGAACGGGGATAGCACAGATACGCAGTATTTT. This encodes CASSPNGDSTDTQYF.

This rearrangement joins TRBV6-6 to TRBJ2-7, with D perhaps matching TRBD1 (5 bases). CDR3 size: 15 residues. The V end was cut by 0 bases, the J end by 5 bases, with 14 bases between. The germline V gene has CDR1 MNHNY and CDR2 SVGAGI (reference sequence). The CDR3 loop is CASSYSRQGKDEQYF. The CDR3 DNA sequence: TGTGCCAGCAGTTACTCTAGGCAGGGTAAGGACGAGCAGTACTTC.

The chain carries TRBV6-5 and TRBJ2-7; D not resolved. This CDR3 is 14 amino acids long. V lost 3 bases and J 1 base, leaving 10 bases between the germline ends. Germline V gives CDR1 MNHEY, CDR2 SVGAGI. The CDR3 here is CASSYSYGSYEQYV. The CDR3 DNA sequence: TGTGCCAGCAGTTATTCCTACGGGTCCTACGAGCAGTACGTC.

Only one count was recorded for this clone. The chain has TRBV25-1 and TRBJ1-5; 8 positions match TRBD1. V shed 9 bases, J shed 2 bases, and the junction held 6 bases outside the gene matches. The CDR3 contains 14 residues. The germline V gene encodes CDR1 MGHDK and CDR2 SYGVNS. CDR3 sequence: CARPTGVRNQPQHF. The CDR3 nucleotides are TGTGCCAGACCGACAGGGGTCCGCAATCAGCCCCAGCATTTT.

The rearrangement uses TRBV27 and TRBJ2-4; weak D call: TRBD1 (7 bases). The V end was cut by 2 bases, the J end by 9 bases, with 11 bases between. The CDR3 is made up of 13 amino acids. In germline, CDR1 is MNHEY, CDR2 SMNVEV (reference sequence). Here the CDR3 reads CASSLAGQFIQYF. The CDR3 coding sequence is TGTGCCAGCAGTTTAGCGGGACAGTTCATTCAGTACTTC.

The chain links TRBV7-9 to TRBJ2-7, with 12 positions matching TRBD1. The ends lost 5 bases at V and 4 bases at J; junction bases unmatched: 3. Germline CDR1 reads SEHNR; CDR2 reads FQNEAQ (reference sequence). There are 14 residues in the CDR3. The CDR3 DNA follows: TGTGCCAGCAGCCCGGGACAGGGGGCGTACGAGCAGTACGTC. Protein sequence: CASSPGQGAYEQYV.

CDR3 in amino acids: CASRVDRVNTEAFF. DNA for the CDR3: TGTGCCAGCAGGGTCGACAGGGTGAACACTGAAGCTTTCTTT. This rearrangement joins TRBV6-5 to TRBJ1-1; 7 nucleotides match TRBD1. The trim removed 6 bases at V and 0 bases at J, leaving 4 bases unmatched. CDR3 length equals 14 residues. Germline V gene data show CDR1 as MNHEY and CDR2 as SVGAGI.

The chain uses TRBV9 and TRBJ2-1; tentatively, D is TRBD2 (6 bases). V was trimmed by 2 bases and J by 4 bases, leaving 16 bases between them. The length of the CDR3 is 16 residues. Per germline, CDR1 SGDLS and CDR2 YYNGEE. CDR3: CASSVRRGEGYNEQFF. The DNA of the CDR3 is TGTGCCAGCAGCGTTAGGAGGGGAGAGGGGTACAATGAGCAGTTCTTC. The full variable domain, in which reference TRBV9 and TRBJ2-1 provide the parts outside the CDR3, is DSGVTQTPKHLITATGQRVTLRCSPRSGDLSVYWYQQSLDQGLQFLIQYYNGEERAKGNILERFSAQQFPDLHSELNLSSLELGDSALYFCASSVRRGEGYNEQFFGPGTRLTVL.

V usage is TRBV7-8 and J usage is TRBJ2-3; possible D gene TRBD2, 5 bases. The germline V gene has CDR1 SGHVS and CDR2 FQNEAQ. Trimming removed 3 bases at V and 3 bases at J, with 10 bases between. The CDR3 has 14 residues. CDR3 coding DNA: TGTGCCAGCAGCTTTATTGGGAGTACAGATACGCAGTATTTT. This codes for CASSFIGSTDTQYF.

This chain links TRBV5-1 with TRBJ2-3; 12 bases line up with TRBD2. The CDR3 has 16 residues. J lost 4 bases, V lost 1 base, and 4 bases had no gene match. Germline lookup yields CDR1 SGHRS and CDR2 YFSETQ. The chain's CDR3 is CASSLLPSGGADTQYF. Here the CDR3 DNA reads TGCGCCAGCAGCTTGCTGCCTAGCGGGGGGGCAGATACGCAGTATTTT.